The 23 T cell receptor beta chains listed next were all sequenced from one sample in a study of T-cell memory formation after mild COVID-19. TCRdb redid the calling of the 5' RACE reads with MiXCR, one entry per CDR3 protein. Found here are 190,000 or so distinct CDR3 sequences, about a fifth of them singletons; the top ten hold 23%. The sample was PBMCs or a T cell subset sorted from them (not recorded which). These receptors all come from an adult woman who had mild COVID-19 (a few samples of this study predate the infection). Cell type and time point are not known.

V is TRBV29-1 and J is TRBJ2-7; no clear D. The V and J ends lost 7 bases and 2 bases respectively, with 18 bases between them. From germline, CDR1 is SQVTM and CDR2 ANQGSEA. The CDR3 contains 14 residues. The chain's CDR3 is CSAGPPGPAYEQYF. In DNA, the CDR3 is TGCAGCGCCGGACCACCTGGCCCGGCCTACGAGCAGTACTTC.

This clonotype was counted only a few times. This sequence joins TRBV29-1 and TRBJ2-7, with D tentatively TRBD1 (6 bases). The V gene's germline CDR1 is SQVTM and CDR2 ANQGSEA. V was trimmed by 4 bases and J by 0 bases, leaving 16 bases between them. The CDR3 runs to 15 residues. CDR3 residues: CSVAWEQGISYEQYF. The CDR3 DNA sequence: TGCAGCGTTGCTTGGGAGCAGGGGATCTCCTACGAGCAGTACTTC.

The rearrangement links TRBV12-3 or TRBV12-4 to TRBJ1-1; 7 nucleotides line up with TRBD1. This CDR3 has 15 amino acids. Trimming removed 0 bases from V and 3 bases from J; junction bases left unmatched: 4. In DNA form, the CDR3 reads TGTGCCAGCAGTTTAGCGCAAACAGGGGACACTGAAGCTTTCTTT. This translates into CASSLAQTGDTEAFF.

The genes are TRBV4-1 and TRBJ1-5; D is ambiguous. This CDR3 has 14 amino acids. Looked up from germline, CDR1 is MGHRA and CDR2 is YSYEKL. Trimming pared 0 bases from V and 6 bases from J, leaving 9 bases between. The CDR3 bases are TGCGCCAGCAGCCAAGAACACGGCACTCAGCCCCAGCATTTT. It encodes CASSQEHGTQPQHF.

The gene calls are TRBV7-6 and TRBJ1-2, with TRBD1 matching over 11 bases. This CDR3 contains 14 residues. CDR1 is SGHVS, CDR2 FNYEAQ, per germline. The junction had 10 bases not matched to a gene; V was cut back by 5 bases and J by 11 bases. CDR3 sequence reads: CASSPGGQGVLYTF. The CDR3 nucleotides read TGTGCCAGCAGCCCTGGGGGACAGGGGGTGCTGTACACCTTC.

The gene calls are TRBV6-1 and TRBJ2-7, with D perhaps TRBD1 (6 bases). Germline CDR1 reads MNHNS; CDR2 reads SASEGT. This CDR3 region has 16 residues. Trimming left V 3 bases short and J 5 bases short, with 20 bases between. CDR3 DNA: TGTGCCAGCAGTGAGTGGGGCACAGGGTTACTGGACGAGCAGTACTTC. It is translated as CASSEWGTGLLDEQYF.

The CDR3 sequence: CASSSTLYNSPLHF. CDR3 nucleotides: TGTGCCAGCAGCTCCACACTTTATAATTCACCCCTCCACTTT. The J gene is TRBJ1-6, the V gene TRBV7-2; D uncertain. V gave up 4 bases and J gave up 4 bases, with 8 bases separating them. Germline CDR1 and CDR2: SGHTA and FQGNSA. The CDR3 runs to 14 residues.

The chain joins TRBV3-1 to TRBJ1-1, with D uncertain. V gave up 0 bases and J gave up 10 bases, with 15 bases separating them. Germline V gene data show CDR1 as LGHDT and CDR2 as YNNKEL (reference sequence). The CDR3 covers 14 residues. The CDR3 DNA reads TGTGCCAGCAGCCAAGATTTCCCTCCGGCTTCAGCTTTCTTT. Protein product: CASSQDFPPASAFF.

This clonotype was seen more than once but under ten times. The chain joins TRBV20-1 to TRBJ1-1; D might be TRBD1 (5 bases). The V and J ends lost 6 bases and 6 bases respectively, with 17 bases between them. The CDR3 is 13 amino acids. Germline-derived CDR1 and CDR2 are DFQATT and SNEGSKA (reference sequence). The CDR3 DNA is TGCAGTGCCCCCGGGTGGGGCTTGGCTGAAGCTTTCTTT. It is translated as CSAPGWGLAEAFF.

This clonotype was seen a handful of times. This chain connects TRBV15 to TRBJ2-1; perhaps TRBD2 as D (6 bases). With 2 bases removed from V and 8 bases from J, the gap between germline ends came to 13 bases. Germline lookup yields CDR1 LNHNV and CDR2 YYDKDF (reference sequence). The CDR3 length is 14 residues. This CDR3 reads CATSRRASVYEQFF. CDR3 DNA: TGTGCCACCAGCAGAAGGGCTAGCGTCTATGAGCAGTTCTTC.

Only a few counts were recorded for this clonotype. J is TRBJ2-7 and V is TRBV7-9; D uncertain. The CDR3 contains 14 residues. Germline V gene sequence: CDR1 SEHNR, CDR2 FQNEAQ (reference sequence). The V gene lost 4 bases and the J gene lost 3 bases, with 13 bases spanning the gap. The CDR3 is CASSSTDESYEQYF. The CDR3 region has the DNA TGTGCCAGCAGCTCCACGGATGAGAGCTACGAGCAGTACTTC.

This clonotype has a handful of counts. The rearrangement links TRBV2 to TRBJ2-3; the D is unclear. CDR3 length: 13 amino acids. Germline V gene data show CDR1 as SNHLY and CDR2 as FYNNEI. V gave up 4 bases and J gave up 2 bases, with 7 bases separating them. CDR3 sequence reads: CASSVGITDTQYF. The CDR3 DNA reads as TGTGCCAGCAGTGTTGGGATCACAGATACGCAGTATTTT.

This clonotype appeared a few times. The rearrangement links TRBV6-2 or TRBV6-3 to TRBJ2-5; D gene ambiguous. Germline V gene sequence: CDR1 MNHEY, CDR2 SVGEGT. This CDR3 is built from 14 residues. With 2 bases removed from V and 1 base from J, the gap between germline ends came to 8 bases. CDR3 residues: CASSYLGGQETQYF. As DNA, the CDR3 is TGTGCCAGCAGTTACCTGGGCGGCCAAGAGACCCAGTACTTC.

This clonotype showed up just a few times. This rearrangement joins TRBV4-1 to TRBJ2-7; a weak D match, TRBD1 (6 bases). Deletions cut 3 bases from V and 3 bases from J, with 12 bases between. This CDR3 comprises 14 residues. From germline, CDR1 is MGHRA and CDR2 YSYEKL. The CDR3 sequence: CASSQTGSNYEQYF. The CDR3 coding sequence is TGCGCCAGCAGCCAGACAGGTTCTAACTACGAGCAGTACTTC.

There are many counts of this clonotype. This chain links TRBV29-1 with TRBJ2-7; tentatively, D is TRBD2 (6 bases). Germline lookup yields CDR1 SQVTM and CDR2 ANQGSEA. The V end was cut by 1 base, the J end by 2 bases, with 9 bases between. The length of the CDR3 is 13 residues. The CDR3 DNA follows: TGCAGCGTTGAAGGCGGGGAAACCTACGAGCAGTACTTC. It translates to CSVEGGETYEQYF.

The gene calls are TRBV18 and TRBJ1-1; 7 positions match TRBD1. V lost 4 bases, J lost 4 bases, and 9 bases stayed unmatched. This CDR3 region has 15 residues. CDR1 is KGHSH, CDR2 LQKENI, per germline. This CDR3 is CASSLPGGKGTEAFF. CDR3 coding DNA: TGTGCCAGCTCACTCCCAGGGGGAAAGGGCACTGAAGCTTTCTTT.

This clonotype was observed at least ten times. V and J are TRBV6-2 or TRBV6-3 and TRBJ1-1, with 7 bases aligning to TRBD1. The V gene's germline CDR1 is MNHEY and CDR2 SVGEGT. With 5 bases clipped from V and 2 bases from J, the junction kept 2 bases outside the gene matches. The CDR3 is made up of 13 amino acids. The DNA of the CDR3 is TGTGCCAGCAGTGGGACAGTCAACACTGAAGCTTTCTTT. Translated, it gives CASSGTVNTEAFF.

As DNA, the CDR3 is TGCAGCGACGAACATGGGGGCACTGAAGCTTTCTTT. Protein sequence: CSDEHGGTEAFF. The chain couples TRBV29-1 to TRBJ1-1, with TRBD1 as a possible D gene (5 bases). CDR3 length: 12 amino acids. Trimming cost V 7 bases and J 4 bases, with 13 bases left between them. Germline V gene data show CDR1 as SQVTM and CDR2 as ANQGSEA.

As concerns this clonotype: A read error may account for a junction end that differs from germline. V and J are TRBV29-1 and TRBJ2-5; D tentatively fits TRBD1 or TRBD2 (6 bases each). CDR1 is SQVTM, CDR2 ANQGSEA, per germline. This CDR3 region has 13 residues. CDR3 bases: TGCAGCGCTGAATCGGGGGCCACAGAGACCCAGTACTTC. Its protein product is CSAESGATETQYF.

The CDR3 DNA is TGTGCCAGCAGCTACATAGCGGGAGGTATAAATGAGCAGTTCTTC. Amino acid sequence: CASSYIAGGINEQFF. The gene calls are TRBV7-3 and TRBJ2-1; 10 positions agree with TRBD2. Germline loops: CDR1 SGHTA, CDR2 FQGTGA. V dropped 4 bases and J dropped 7; count of bases not matched to a gene: 7. The CDR3 consists of 15 residues.

In DNA form, the CDR3 reads TGTGCCAGCAGCCCGACAGGGGGCCCTAGCTATGGCTACACCTTC. This sequence encodes CASSPTGGPSYGYTF. The chain combines TRBV14 with TRBJ1-2; 10 nucleotides match TRBD1. This CDR3 is built from 15 residues. Losses at the gene ends were 4 bases for V and 4 bases for J; bases not matched to a gene: 6. Per the germline V gene, CDR1 is SGHDN and CDR2 is FVKESK. Using reference TRBV14 and TRBJ1-2 for the parts outside the CDR3, the full variable domain is EAGVTQFPSHSVIEKGQTVTLRCDPISGHDNLYWYRRVMGKEIKFLLHFVKESKQDESGMPNNRFLAERTGGTYSTLKVQPAELEDSGVYFCASSPTGGPSYGYTFGSGTRLTVV.

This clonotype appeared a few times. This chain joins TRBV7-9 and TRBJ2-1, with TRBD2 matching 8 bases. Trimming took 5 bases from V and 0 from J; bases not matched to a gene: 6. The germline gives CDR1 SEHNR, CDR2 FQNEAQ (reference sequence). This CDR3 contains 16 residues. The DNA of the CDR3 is TGTGCCAGCAGCCCCGACGGGAGGGCCTCCTACAATGAGCAGTTCTTC. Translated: CASSPDGRASYNEQFF.

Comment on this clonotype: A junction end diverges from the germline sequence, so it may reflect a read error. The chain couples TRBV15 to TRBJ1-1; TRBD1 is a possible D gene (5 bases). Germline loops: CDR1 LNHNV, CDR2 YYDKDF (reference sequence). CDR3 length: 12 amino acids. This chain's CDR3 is CATSQGNIEAFF. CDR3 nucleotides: TGTGCCACCAGTCAGGGAAACATTGAAGCTTTCTTT.